This T cell receptor (beta chain) was obtained from a study of tumor and adjacent non-tumor tissue in lung cancer. The study's findings and limits: TCR diversity was significantly greater in tumor than normal lung tissue.

The library came from three nested PCR rounds adapted from ARM-PCR protocols. TCRdb ran MiXCR on the multiplex PCR reads and lists one entry per CDR3 protein. The sample includes about 85,000 distinct CDR3 sequences, approximately 57% of them seen just once. This clonotype has a count of ten or more. The antigen is undetermined. V gave up 4 bases and J gave up 6 bases; unmatched junction bases: 7. CDR1 and CDR2 (germline): SQVTM, ANQGSEA. CDR3 length: 14 amino acids. No cell sorting was done before RNA was extracted from the tissue. The sample comprised lung tumor tissue. The clonotype was recovered from a man between 70 and 80 years old with non-small cell lung cancer. J is TRBJ2-3 and V is TRBV29-1, with 10 bases identical to TRBD1. This chain's CDR3 is CSVAMTGGRDTQYF. The CDR3 DNA reads as TGCAGCGTTGCGATGACAGGGGGCAGGGATACGCAGTATTTT.